This T cell receptor (beta chain) was obtained from a study of cytomegalovirus exposure and HLA in healthy donors. This clone has only one observation. CDR3 length equals 15 residues. Germline-derived CDR1 and CDR2 are GTSNPN and SVGIG (reference sequence). V was cut by 1 base and J by 3 bases, with 14 bases left in between. The study ran its PCR with 60 Vbeta and 13 Jbeta primers. Sequencing used immunoSEQ multiplex PCR; TCRdb keeps in-frame clones, though not all of them. Seen here are 200,000 to 250,000 clones, over 65% observed once, and the top ten hold roughly 0.6%. The sample consisted of PBMCs. The chain recombines TRBV30 with TRBJ2-3; a weak D match, TRBD2 (7 bases). The sequence derives from a man younger than 35 in good health and CMV-seronegative. For the CDR3, the DNA is TGTGCCTGGAGTGAGGGGGGGGCGGGAACAGATACGCAGTATTTT. This translates into CAWSEGGAGTDTQYF. The whole variable domain, remainder taken from reference TRBV30 and TRBJ2-3, is SQTIHQWPATLVQPVGSPLSLECTVEGTSNPNLYWYRQAAGRGLQLLFYSVGIGQISSEVPQNLSASRPQDRQFILSSKKLLLSDSGFYLCAWSEGGAGTDTQYFGPGTRLTVL.